Presented here are 12 T cell receptor beta chains from one specimen sequenced in a study of T cells in Graves' hyperthyroidism and ophthalmopathy. Using RNA transcripts as the source, TCR beta CDR3 regions were amplified. The HTBI primer set drove a first-round RT-PCR of the TCR CDR3. Via MiXCR, TCRdb re-called the multiplex PCR reads, giving one row per CDR3 protein. The data contain hundreds of thousands of distinct CDR3 sequences, approximately 15% of them singletons. What was sequenced was blood. Source of these receptors: a woman in her forties or fifties with Graves' ophthalmopathy.

The genes are TRBV9 and TRBJ1-5; a possible D gene is TRBD1 (6 bases). The V end was cut by 2 bases, the J end by 9 bases, with 15 bases between. The germline V gene has CDR1 SGDLS and CDR2 YYNGEE. This CDR3 comprises 14 residues. This CDR3 is CASSVSGDKGPQHF. The CDR3 bases are TGTGCCAGCAGCGTCAGCGGGGACAAAGGGCCCCAGCATTTT.

This clonotype was observed a few times. The J gene is TRBJ1-1, the V gene TRBV14, with unresolved D. Trimming removed 0 bases from V and 8 bases from J, with 7 bases in between. Per the germline V gene, CDR1 is SGHDN and CDR2 is FVKESK. The CDR3 loop spans 12 amino acids. This chain's CDR3 is CASSQDTLEAFF. The CDR3 coding sequence is TGTGCCAGCAGCCAAGATACTTTGGAAGCTTTCTTT.

About this clonotype itself: A much bigger clone sits one base away, suggesting this may be a read error. The rearrangement joins TRBV20-1 to TRBJ2-1, with 9 bases lining up with TRBD2. This CDR3 has 17 amino acids. Germline trimming cut 0 bases from V and 0 bases from J; bases unmatched to any gene: 6. The germline CDR1 and CDR2 sequences are DFQATT and SNEGSKA (reference sequence). This CDR3 is CSAREFSSGGSYNEQFF. Written as DNA, the CDR3 is TGCAGTGCTAGAGAGTTCAGTAGCGGGGGCTCCTACAATGAGCAGTTCTTC.

There are many counts of this clonotype. The rearrangement uses TRBV11-3 and TRBJ2-1, with 9 bases identical to TRBD2. This CDR3 has 16 residues. V shed 5 bases and J 7 bases; nucleotides not matched to a gene: 12. Germline V gives CDR1 SGHNT, CDR2 YENEEA. The CDR3 bases are TGTGCCAGCAGCCCTCGGGTTAGCGGGAGTAAGAATGAGCAGTTCTTC. It encodes CASSPRVSGSKNEQFF.

This clonotype appeared many times. The chain couples TRBV7-2 to TRBJ2-5; 7 nucleotides line up with TRBD1. Germline CDR1 reads SGHTA; CDR2 reads FQGNSA. The V gene end was trimmed by 5 bases and the J gene end by 13 bases; junction bases not matched to a gene: 22. The CDR3 runs 16 residues. CDR3 in DNA: TGTGCCAGCAGCCCCTACAGGGGACAGTCCCATCCCCGGGCGTACTTC. Protein sequence: CASSPYRGQSHPRAYF.

This clonotype was seen more than once but under ten times. The rearrangement joins TRBV19 to TRBJ1-1; 7 bases fit TRBD1. The CDR3 sequence is 13 residues long. Unmatched junction bases numbered 5, after V lost 10 bases and J lost 0 bases. Germline assignment: CDR1 LNHDA and CDR2 SQIVND (reference sequence). In nucleotides, the CDR3 is TGTGCCATAAAGACAGGGATGAACACTGAAGCTTTCTTT. Translated, it gives CAIKTGMNTEAFF. The complete variable domain, with remaining parts taken from reference TRBV19 and TRBJ1-1, reads DGGITQSPKYLFRKEGQNVTLSCEQNLNHDAMYWYRQDPGQGLRLIYYSQIVNDFQKGDIAEGYSVSREKKESFPLTVTSAQKNPTAFYLCAIKTGMNTEAFFGQGTRLTVV.

In its sample, this clonotype was seen many times. This chain uses TRBV7-2 with TRBJ2-1; 14 nucleotides align to TRBD2. The CDR3 contains 16 residues. Germline assignment: CDR1 SGHTA and CDR2 FQGNSA. Trimming removed 1 base from V and 12 bases from J; junction bases left unmatched: 8. CDR3 DNA: TGTGCCAGCAGCTTAGAGGCGGGACTAGCGGGAGACGTGCAGTTCTTC. The encoded protein is CASSLEAGLAGDVQFF.

V usage is TRBV6-1 and J usage is TRBJ1-5; the match to TRBD1 covers 7 bases. The germline V gene encodes CDR1 MNHNS and CDR2 SASEGT. Trimming took 7 bases from V and 7 from J; bases not matched to a gene: 7. The CDR3 length is 13 residues. The CDR3 spells CASTQGVWQPQHF. CDR3 coding DNA: TGTGCCAGCACGCAGGGGGTTTGGCAGCCCCAGCATTTT.

This rearrangement joins TRBV6-1 to TRBJ2-1, with D hard to call. The CDR3 runs to 16 residues. With 0 bases removed from V and 2 bases from J, the gap between germline ends came to 11 bases. Per the germline V gene, CDR1 is MNHNS and CDR2 is SASEGT. The DNA for the CDR3 is TGTGCCAGCAGTGAAGCTAACACGCGAACCTACAATGAGCAGTTCTTC. Protein product: CASSEANTRTYNEQFF.

At least ten counts were recorded for this clonotype. The chain recombines TRBV3-1 with TRBJ2-5, with D unresolved. V was clipped by 1 base and J by 1 base, with 10 bases between them. This CDR3 contains 15 residues. Germline-derived CDR1 and CDR2 are LGHDT and YNNKEL (reference sequence). The DNA of the CDR3 is TGTGCCAGCAGCCAAGGTCGACGCATCCAAGAGACCCAGTACTTC. Translated: CASSQGRRIQETQYF.

In this sample, this clonotype turned up many times. The V call is TRBV7-2, the J call TRBJ2-1, with 9 bases that match TRBD1. With 5 bases clipped from V and 10 bases from J, the junction kept 9 bases outside the gene matches. The CDR3 runs 14 residues. Germline-derived CDR1 and CDR2 are SGHTA and FQGNSA. The CDR3 loop is CASSLGQGVWEQFF. CDR3 in DNA: TGTGCCAGCAGCCTGGGACAGGGTGTGTGGGAGCAGTTCTTC.

The chain joins TRBV9 to TRBJ2-1; D perhaps matches TRBD2 (6 bases). From germline, CDR1 is SGDLS and CDR2 YYNGEE. Trimming pared 3 bases from V and 0 bases from J, leaving 19 bases between. The CDR3 extends over 18 amino acids. CDR3 amino acids: CASSATPRRDLSYNEQFF. The CDR3 nucleotides read TGTGCCAGCAGCGCGACTCCCAGGAGGGATCTCTCCTACAATGAGCAGTTCTTC.